The present T cell receptor (beta chain) was sequenced within a study of HIV-infected patients and healthy controls. About this clonotype: The antigen is unknown.

Germline V lookup: CDR1 MGHDK, CDR2 SYGVNS. This CDR3 is 14 amino acids long. The germline V and J ends were trimmed by 9 bases and 5 bases, with 14 bases remaining between them. General study results and limits: MAIT alpha-chain CDR3s were frequent in healthy controls, depleted in HIV+.

Alpha and beta constant-region primers primed reverse transcription of about 500 ng RNA. Alpha and beta chain libraries were made separately by chain-specific third strand synthesis with multiplexing indices. Each CDR3 protein gets one entry after TCRdb re-called the 5' RACE reads with MiXCR. The sample contains fewer than 6,000 distinct CDR3 sequences, 10% of which appear only once. No cell fractionation was done, so the repertoire covers all unsorted peripheral blood T cells. The J gene is TRBJ1-6, the V gene TRBV25-1; D gene uncertain. The specimen comprised blood, sampled before antiretroviral therapy. This sequence was found in an adult with HIV infection. In DNA form, the CDR3 reads TGTGCCAGTAGCCGCCCCCGGAATAATTCACCCCTCCACTTT. Translated, it gives CASSRPRNNSPLHF. The entire variable domain, with the rest obtained from reference TRBV25-1 and TRBJ1-6, is as follows: EADIYQTPRYLVIGTGKKITLECSQTMGHDKMYWYQQDPGMELHLIHYSYGVNSTEKGDLSSESTVSRIRTEHFPLTLESARPSHTSQYLCASSRPRNNSPLHFGNGTRLTVT.